What follows is one TCR beta chain and its context. Which antigen it targets is not known. Per-base qualities were not stored, and no clone one base away is much larger. The data were obtained in a study of T cell responses to AZD1222 COVID-19 vaccine (dated by TCRdb to the early 2020s). Regarding the study in general: TCR sequencing covered some 250 trial participants: 200 to 220 given two doses of AZD1222 and some 25 given two doses of MenACWY control vaccine. Trial participants were enrolled into age subgroups of 18-55, 56-69 and 70-plus years, which contained 148, 28 and 57 TCR-sequenced participants, respectively. Findings and caveats that apply to the study as a whole: A significant rise in spike-specific TCR breadth and depth was observed after two AZD1222 doses relative to day 0 and relative to MenACWY recipients. Epitopes outside the regions mutated in the B.1.351 and B.1.1.7 variants were reportedly recognized by nearly half of the unique spike-specific TCRs. Conclusions about previously exposed vaccinees are limited because only six or seven AZD1222 recipients were SARS-CoV-2 seropositive at baseline. Because no samples from the day 14 peak response were available, repertoires could be characterized only after the peak T cell response. CD4 TCRs associated with the vaccine covered the entire spike protein, and the dominant responses were in regions 160-218 and 743-854. Participants were mostly white British, with more females than males. The authors suggested clonal diversity may have been underestimated. The 56-69-year group was small, and its depth increase did not reach significance, likely because of low power.

The germline V gene (reference sequence) provides CDR1 MNHEY and CDR2 SMNVEV. The V end loses 3 bases and the J end loses 6 bases, and a stretch of 9 bases separates them. The CDR3 runs 14 residues from the cysteine to the phenylalanine. Of all the DNA, just the CDR3 is kept, 42 bases in frame from base 1. This specimen's time point label, interpreted: about 28 days (+/-7) after the second vaccine dose. AZD1222 recipients given second doses at about 4 weeks or at about 12 weeks were pooled, since spike-specific TCR depth and breadth were not found to differ between the two schedules. The vaccinee samples were drawn from two UK trials, COV001 and COV002, one of which was a single-blind randomized controlled phase 2/3 trial testing AZD1222 (ChAdOx1 nCoV-19) in healthy adults. For TCRbeta chain sequencing, PBMC samples were collected from trial participants at day 0 and at day 28 after the second dose.

The CDR3 regions of human TCRbeta chains were analyzed by immunosequencing. Turning to the authors' computational methods: TCRs in the repertoires were matched against a reference library of SARS-CoV-2-specific TCRs that had been generated with the MIRA antigen-specificity platform. Breadth meant the fraction of unique TCRs that were SARS-CoV-2-associated, whereas depth meant the fraction of total T cells that were SARS-CoV-2-associated. Using the MIRA data, every spike-specific TCR was mapped to the spike region that the TCR reacted to and assigned to either a CD4 or a CD8 class. Log10-transformed breadth and depth values were compared by one-way ANOVA with Sidak's multiple comparisons tests. Not all clones reach the TCRdb copy of this immuneACCESS table, which keeps in-frame sequences only. Checked studies attribute under half of the gap to unresolved V genes and leave the rest unexplained. Clone size and the V and J calls come from that table; the DNA yielded D and trimming. This sample has roughly 150,000 clones in its table, and around 94% of those were observed once. The leading ten clones occupy less than 9.5% of the sample.

The sequencing here drew on peripheral blood, taken 28 days after the second AZD1222 dose. The rearranged segments are TRBV27 and TRBJ1-6, with the identity of the D gene unclear. The receptor's source is an adult who received the AZD1222 COVID-19 vaccine. The base sequence is TGTGCCAGCAGTTTTGGAGGGCCTAATTCACCCCTCCACTTT. It translates to CASSFGGPNSPLHF.